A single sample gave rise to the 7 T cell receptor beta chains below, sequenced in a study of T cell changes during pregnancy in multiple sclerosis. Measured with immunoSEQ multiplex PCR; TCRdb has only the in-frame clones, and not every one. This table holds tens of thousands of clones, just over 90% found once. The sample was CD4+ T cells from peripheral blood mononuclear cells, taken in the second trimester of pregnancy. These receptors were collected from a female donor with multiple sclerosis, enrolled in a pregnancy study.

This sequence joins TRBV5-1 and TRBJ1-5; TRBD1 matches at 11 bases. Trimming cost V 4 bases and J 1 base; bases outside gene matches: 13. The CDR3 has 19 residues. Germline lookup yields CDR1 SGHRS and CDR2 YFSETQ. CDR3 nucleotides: TGCGCCAGCAGCCCCGGTTACCGGACAGGGGGCTTGAGCAATCAGCCCCAGCATTTT. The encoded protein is CASSPGYRTGGLSNQPQHF. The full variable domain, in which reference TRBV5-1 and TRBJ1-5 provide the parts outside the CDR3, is KAGVTQTPRYLIKTRGQQVTLSCSPISGHRSVSWYQQTPGQGLQFLFEYFSETQRNKGNFPGRFSGRQFSNSRSEMNVSTLELGDSALYLCASSPGYRTGGLSNQPQHFGDGTRLSIL.

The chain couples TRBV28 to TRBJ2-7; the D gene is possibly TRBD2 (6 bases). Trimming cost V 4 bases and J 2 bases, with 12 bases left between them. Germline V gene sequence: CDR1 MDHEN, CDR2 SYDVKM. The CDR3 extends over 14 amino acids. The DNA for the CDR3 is TGTGCCAGCAGTTCAGCGGGCCCCGCCTACGAGCAGTACTTC. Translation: CASSSAGPAYEQYF. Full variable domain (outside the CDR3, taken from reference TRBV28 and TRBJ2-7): DVKVTQSSRYLVKRTGEKVFLECVQDMDHENMFWYRQDPGLGLRLIYFSYDVKMKEKGDIPEGYSVSREKKERFSLILESASTNQTSMYLCASSSAGPAYEQYFGPGTRLTVT.

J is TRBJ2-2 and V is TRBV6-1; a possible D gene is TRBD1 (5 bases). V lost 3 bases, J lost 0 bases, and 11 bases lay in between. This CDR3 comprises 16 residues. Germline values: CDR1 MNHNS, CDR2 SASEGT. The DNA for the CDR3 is TGTGCCAGCAGTGAGGCTCCAGGGCCGAACACCGGGGAGCTGTTTTTT. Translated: CASSEAPGPNTGELFF.

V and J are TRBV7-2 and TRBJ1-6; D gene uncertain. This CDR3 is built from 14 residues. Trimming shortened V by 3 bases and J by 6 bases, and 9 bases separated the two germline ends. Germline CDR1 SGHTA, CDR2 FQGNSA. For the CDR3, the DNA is TGTGCCAGCAGCTTGGGCCGGCGTAATTCACCCCTCCACTTT. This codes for CASSLGRRNSPLHF.

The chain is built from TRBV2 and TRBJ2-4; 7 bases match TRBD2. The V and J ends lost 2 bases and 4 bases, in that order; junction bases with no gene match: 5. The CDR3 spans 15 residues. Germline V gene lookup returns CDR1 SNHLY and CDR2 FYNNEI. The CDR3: CASSERASGKNIQYF. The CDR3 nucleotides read TGTGCCAGCAGTGAAAGGGCTAGCGGAAAAAACATTCAGTACTTC.

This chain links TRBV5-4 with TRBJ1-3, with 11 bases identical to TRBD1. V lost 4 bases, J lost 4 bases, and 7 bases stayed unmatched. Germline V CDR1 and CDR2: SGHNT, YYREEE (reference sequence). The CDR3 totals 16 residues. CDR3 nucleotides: TGTGCCAGCAGCCCTCGGACAGGGGGCGAGGGAAACACCATATATTTT. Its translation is CASSPRTGGEGNTIYF. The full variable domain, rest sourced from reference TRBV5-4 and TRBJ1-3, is ETGVTQSPTHLIKTRGQQVTLRCSSQSGHNTVSWYQQALGQGPQFIFQYYREEENGRGNFPPRFSGLQFPNYSSELNVNALELDDSALYLCASSPRTGGEGNTIYFGEGSWLTVV.

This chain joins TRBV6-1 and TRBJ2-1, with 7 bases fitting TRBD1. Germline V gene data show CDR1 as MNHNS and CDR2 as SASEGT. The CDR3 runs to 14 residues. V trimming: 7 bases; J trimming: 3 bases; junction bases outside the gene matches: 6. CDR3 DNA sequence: TGTGCCAGCATCCCGGGACAGATCTACAATGAGCAGTTCTTC. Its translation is CASIPGQIYNEQFF.